This T cell receptor (beta chain) originates from a study of OX40 agonist ivuxolimab in advanced cancers. Overall study context: Mean age around 60 years, range 23 to 79; about 85% male.

Libraries were prepared by immunoSEQ multiplex PCR; TCRdb keeps only in-frame clonotypes and omits some of them. The table includes fewer than 45,000 clones, around nine tenths detected once. Specimen: CD4+ or CD8+ T cells sorted from blood, collected in a trial of the OX40 agonist ivuxolimab. The TCR was taken from an adult with an advanced solid tumor such as melanoma, head and neck, liver or kidney cancer.

CDR3 sequence: CASSVGGTTNTGELFF. In DNA form, the CDR3 reads TGTGCCAGCAGCGTAGGGGGGACCACGAACACCGGGGAGCTGTTTTTT. The genes are TRBV9 and TRBJ2-2; D tentatively fits TRBD1 or TRBD2 (5 bases each). The ends were cut back, 0 bases at V and 0 bases at J, with 9 bases in the middle. The CDR3 extends over 16 amino acids. The germline gives CDR1 SGDLS, CDR2 YYNGEE.